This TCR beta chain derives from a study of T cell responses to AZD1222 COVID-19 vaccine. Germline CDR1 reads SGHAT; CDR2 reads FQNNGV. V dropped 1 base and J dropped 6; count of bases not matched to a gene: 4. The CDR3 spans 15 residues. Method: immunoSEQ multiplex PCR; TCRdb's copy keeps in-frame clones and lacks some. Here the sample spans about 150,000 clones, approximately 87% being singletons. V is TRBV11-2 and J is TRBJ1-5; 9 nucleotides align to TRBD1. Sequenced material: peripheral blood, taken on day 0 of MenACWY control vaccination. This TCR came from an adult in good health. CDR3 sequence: CASSLVTGGTQPQHF. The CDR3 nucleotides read TGTGCCAGCAGCTTAGTAACAGGGGGCACTCAGCCCCAGCATTTT.